This TCR beta chain was identified during a study of glioma-infiltrating T cells. About this clonotype: Its antigen is still unknown.

TCR alpha and beta CDR3 regions were amplified from RNA using iRepertoire nested multiplex PCR. Tissue mRNA or PBMC total RNA, about 90-450 ng, went into one-step reverse transcription and amplification. One entry per CDR3 protein results from TCRdb running MiXCR on the multiplex PCR reads. The sample lists 150,000 or so distinct CDR3 sequences; 30% to 40% were seen once. Points from the study as a whole: Very few CDR3 sequences were shared between tissue and blood. Tissue-blood divergence was below expectation in non-neoplastic patients, above in gliomas.

CDR1 is DFQATT and CDR2 is SNEGSKA in the germline V gene (reference sequence). This CDR3 contains 11 residues. V lost 6 bases and J 7 bases, leaving 10 bases between the germline ends. The clonotype comes from a human donor with low-grade glioma or glioblastoma, undergoing nonglioma brain surgery, or in good health (not recorded which). V gene TRBV20-1 combines with J gene TRBJ2-1, with D possibly TRBD2 on 6 matching bases. Sequencing used glioma tissue, nonneoplastic brain tissue, or PBMCs (not recorded which). CDR3: CSASGVNEQFF. CDR3 coding DNA: TGCAGTGCGTCGGGGGTAAATGAGCAGTTCTTC.